These T cell receptor beta chains were read from a single sample in a study of CD8 T cells in ankylosing spondylitis. TCRdb passed the 5' RACE reads through MiXCR, listing each CDR3 protein once. This table holds 150,000 to 200,000 distinct CDR3 sequences, 13% found once. Sequencing was done on a sample of blood, either unsorted or a sorted T cell fraction (not recorded which). These receptors all come from a female donor with ankylosing spondylitis or in good health (not recorded which). Both conserved end residues are trimmed from each CDR3.

TRBJ2-1 TRBV9 ASSPRTGSYNEQF
TRBJ2-3 TRBV18 ASSPPGLAGAQYTQY
TRBJ2-7 TRBV5-4 ASSLEGNAYEQY
TRBJ2-5 TRBV11-3 ASSLGTGGFQETQY
TRBJ2-1 TRBV20-1 SARDQKQGAKNEQF
TRBJ2-1 TRBV12-3/TRBV12-4 ASSRPGTGTRANEQF
TRBJ2-2 TRBV5-5 ASSLSGGAGTGELF
TRBJ2-1 TRBV28 ASKGAGVHDEQF
TRBJ1-4 TRBV20-1 SARTTGANEKLF
TRBJ2-2 TRBV5-1 ASSLTTSGRTGELF
TRBJ2-7 TRBV5-1 ASSWRDHYEQY
TRBJ1-3 TRBV12-3/TRBV12-4 ASSPGTVSGNTIY
TRBJ2-7 TRBV10-3 AIREAYEQY
TRBJ2-1 TRBV11-3 ASSSFPIDRGHNEQF
TRBJ1-4 TRBV30 AWRSNGPGRKNEKLF
TRBJ2-7 TRBV2 ASEEPLGLEQY
TRBJ1-3 TRBV7-2 ASSPPTGVAGGNTIY
TRBJ2-1 TRBV7-2 ASRFSSYNEQF
TRBJ1-4 TRBV4-3 ASSQDFPGSNEKLF
TRBJ1-3 TRBV7-8 ASRPASGNTIY
TRBJ2-5 TRBV5-1 ASSSQVSGETQY
TRBJ2-1 TRBV11-3 ASSLDGQVEQF
TRBJ2-2 TRBV12-3/TRBV12-4 ASSLGAQGAHKLF
TRBJ1-4 TRBV20-1 SAPGGGEKLF
TRBJ2-1 TRBV5-4 ASSPSGNDQF
TRBJ1-2 TRBV12-3/TRBV12-4 ASSLGQNYGYT
TRBJ2-1 TRBV6-2/TRBV6-3 ASSFTGGIVNEQF
TRBJ1-5 TRBV11-1 ASSGRGGDNLVNQPQH
TRBJ2-7 TRBV12-3/TRBV12-4 ASSQLAGYEQY
TRBJ2-1 TRBV11-2 ASSFEGWQF
TRBJ2-5 TRBV2 ASSENEVETQY
TRBJ2-7 TRBV7-2 ASSFSGRDHEQY
TRBJ1-6 TRBV14 ASSQDLPSVTPLH
TRBJ2-7 TRBV5-6 ASSLATFGTLSYEQY
TRBJ2-5 TRBV28 ASNPDRDGGETQY
TRBJ2-3 TRBV9 ASSVEDRGTDTQY
TRBJ2-2 TRBV12-3/TRBV12-4 ASKGQLTGELF
TRBJ2-3 TRBV20-1 SATSGSSTDTQY
TRBJ2-2 TRBV20-1 SALLVGELF
TRBJ1-1 TRBV27 ASSLKPGISAF
TRBJ2-4 TRBV5-1 ASSTTGQGSIQY
TRBJ1-5 TRBV6-5 ASSWTGTANQPQH
TRBJ2-5 TRBV5-1 ASSLEAGMETQY
TRBJ2-7 TRBV10-3 AISERTSGYEQY
TRBJ2-7 TRBV7-9 ASSPPGALEQY
TRBJ2-7 TRBV27 ASSITNLEEQY
TRBJ2-7 TRBV20-1 SARDLAGGPSYEQY
TRBJ1-2 TRBV7-2 ASSASLGYT
TRBJ1-6 TRBV2 ASSEARAPGSPLH
TRBJ2-3 TRBV24-1 ATSAGGGTDTQY
TRBJ2-1 TRBV5-1 ASSLAFDGSTYNEQF
TRBJ2-3 TRBV20-1 SATSSLNADTQY
TRBJ1-5 TRBV20-1 SARGVGNQPQH
TRBJ1-1 TRBV7-2 ASSPEAGAVTEAF
TRBJ2-7 TRBV20-1 SATAVYEQY
TRBJ1-1 TRBV12-3/TRBV12-4 ASQGQGRTEVF
TRBJ2-2 TRBV29-1 SVEDHTAGDTGELF
TRBJ2-1 TRBV11-2 ASSLWTAIGEQF